This T cell receptor (beta chain) was obtained from a study of Graves' ophthalmopathy and Graves' hyperthyroidism. Only a few counts were recorded for this clonotype. What it binds is unknown. None of the included patients had other autoimmune diseases, uncontrolled infections, pregnancy or lactation, as these led to exclusion. PBMCs were isolated from a roughly 9 ml sample of fresh peripheral blood. The V end lost 0 bases, the J end lost 7 bases, and 4 bases lay between the germline ends. This CDR3 region has 12 residues. CDR1 and CDR2 (germline): SGHRS, YFSETQ. Study conclusions and caveats: Blood also held most thyroid clonotypes expanded above 0.001 frequency.

The sequenced template was RNA, covering the TCR beta CDR3 region. RT-PCR with HTBI primers came first, then second-round multiplex PCR. TCRdb re-called the multiplex PCR reads with MiXCR, one entry per CDR3 protein. The sample holds 300,000 to 400,000 distinct CDR3 sequences, approximately 17% seen once. The source material was peripheral blood. The chain combines TRBV5-1 with TRBJ2-2; D is uncertain. The clonotype was recovered from an adult woman with stable Graves' hyperthyroidism. CDR3 sequence: CASSLALGELFF. The CDR3 nucleotides are TGCGCCAGCAGCTTGGCCCTCGGGGAGCTGTTTTTT.